The T cell receptor (beta chain) described here comes from a study of blood T cell repertoires in COVID-19. About the research overall: Sites across the United States, Italy and Spain contributed samples from acute and convalescent COVID-19. From T cells, B-cell-depleted T cells, or PBMCs came the material, which was cDNA or gDNA.

In the source study's methods: Amplification of reference gene primers was used by the study to estimate nucleated cell counts. Clones were sequenced by immunoSEQ multiplex PCR, and TCRdb holds only the in-frame ones, with some missing. Clone size and V and J calls were adopted from that table, with D and trimming inferred from the DNA. The data show roughly 100,000 clones, about nine tenths seen once. Trimming took 0 bases from V and 4 from J, leaving 10 bases between them. The CDR3 has 14 amino acids. Germline CDR1 reads SGDLS; CDR2 reads YYNGEE. V usage is TRBV9 and J usage is TRBJ1-1, with D maybe TRBD1 (5 bases). The TCR sequence derives from a middle-aged man with acute or convalescent COVID-19. Source material: peripheral blood. CDR3 in amino acids: CASSVVAGRTEAFF. In DNA, the CDR3 is TGTGCCAGCAGCGTAGTGGCAGGGCGCACTGAAGCTTTCTTT. Full variable domain (missing parts from reference TRBV9 and TRBJ1-1): DSGVTQTPKHLITATGQRVTLRCSPRSGDLSVYWYQQSLDQGLQFLIQYYNGEERAKGNILERFSAQQFPDLHSELNLSSLELGDSALYFCASSVVAGRTEAFFGQGTRLTVV.